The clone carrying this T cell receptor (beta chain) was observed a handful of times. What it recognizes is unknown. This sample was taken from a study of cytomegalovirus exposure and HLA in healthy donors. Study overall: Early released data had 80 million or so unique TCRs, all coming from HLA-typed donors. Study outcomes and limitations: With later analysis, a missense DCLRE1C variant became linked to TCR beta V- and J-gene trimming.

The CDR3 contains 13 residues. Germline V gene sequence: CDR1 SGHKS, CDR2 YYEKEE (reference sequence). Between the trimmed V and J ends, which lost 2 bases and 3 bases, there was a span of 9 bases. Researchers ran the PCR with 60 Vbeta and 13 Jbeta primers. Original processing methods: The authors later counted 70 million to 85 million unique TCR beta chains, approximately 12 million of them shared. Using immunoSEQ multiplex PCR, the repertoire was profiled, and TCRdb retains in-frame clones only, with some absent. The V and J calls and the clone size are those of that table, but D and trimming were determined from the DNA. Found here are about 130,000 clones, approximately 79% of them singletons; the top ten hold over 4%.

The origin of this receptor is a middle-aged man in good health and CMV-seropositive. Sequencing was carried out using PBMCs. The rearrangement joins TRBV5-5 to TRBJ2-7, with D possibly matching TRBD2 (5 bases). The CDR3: CASSFGVGYEQYF. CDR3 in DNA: TGTGCCAGCAGCTTCGGGGTAGGCTACGAGCAGTACTTC.